The rows below give T cell receptor beta chains drawn from one sample of a study of blood T cell repertoires in COVID-19. Generated by immunoSEQ multiplex PCR, the TCRdb table keeps only in-frame clones and is missing some. This table holds approximately 180,000 clones, around 85% found once. Sequenced material: peripheral blood. These receptors were obtained from a person aged 70 to 85 with COVID-19, enrolled during active disease. Both conserved end residues are part of each CDR3. Each record gives: J gene, clone size, D gene, V gene, CDR3 protein, CDR3 DNA. D genes are given only for firm matches. Part of the rows lack a size; the others show once, few, many or a class for expanded clones.

TRBJ1-2 | - | TRBD1 | TRBV15 | CATSRVVGTGQYGYTF | TGTGCCACCAGCAGAGTTGTGGGGACAGGGCAGTATGGCTACACCTTC
TRBJ2-7 | many | - | TRBV25-1 | CASSLSGEQYF | TGTGCCAGCAGTTTATCGGGGGAGCAGTACTTC
TRBJ2-1 | - | TRBD2 | TRBV11-1 | CASSLQVAGPYNEQFF | TGTGCCAGCAGCTTACAAGTAGCGGGACCCTACAATGAGCAGTTCTTC
TRBJ2-5 | - | TRBD2 | TRBV7-9 | CASSTREVRNPQETQYF | TGTGCCAGCAGCACGCGGGAGGTCCGCAACCCCCAAGAGACCCAGTACTTC
TRBJ2-5 | - | TRBD2 | TRBV7-9 | CASSQREGRGETQYF | TGTGCCAGCAGCCAGCGGGAGGGCCGGGGCGAGACCCAGTACTTC
TRBJ2-2 | - | TRBD2 | TRBV5-4 | CASSTPGLAGTNTGELFF | TGTGCCAGCAGCACCCCGGGACTAGCGGGAACGAACACCGGGGAGCTGTTTTTT
TRBJ1-3 | - | - | TRBV5-4 | CASLPSGGNTIYF | TGTGCCAGCCTGCCCTCGGGTGGAAACACCATATATTTT
TRBJ1-2 | - | - | TRBV12-3/TRBV12-4 | CATQGSGYYGYTF | TGTGCCACGCAGGGATCAGGGTACTATGGCTACACCTTC
TRBJ2-7 | - | TRBD1 | TRBV5-6 | CASSTTGQGYEQYF | TGTGCCAGCAGCACGACGGGACAGGGCTACGAGCAGTACTTC
TRBJ2-5 | once | - | TRBV7-9 | CAYSEETQYF | TGTGCTTATAGCGAGGAGACCCAGTACTTC
TRBJ2-1 | - | TRBD1 | TRBV7-3 | CASSYPGQVRGQFF | TGTGCCAGCAGCTATCCTGGACAGGTCAGGGGGCAGTTCTTC
TRBJ2-7 | - | TRBD2 | TRBV6-2/TRBV6-3 | CASNPSGSDSSYEQYF | TGTGCCAGCAACCCTAGCGGGAGTGATAGCTCCTACGAGCAGTACTTC
TRBJ1-1 | - | - | TRBV27 | CASSTDLNTEAFF | TGTGCCAGCAGTACGGACTTGAACACTGAAGCTTTCTTT
TRBJ1-4 | - | - | TRBV27 | CASSLLGGTTNEKLFF | TGTGCCAGCAGTTTATTGGGGGGGACAACTAATGAAAAACTGTTTTTT
TRBJ1-5 | once | - | TRBV30 | CAWSVGTVNQPQHF | TGTGCCTGGAGTGTTGGTACAGTCAATCAGCCCCAGCATTTT
TRBJ2-7 | - | - | TRBV3-1/TRBV3-2 | CASSQPETYEQYF | TGTGCCAGCAGCCAACCAGAAACCTACGAGCAGTACTTC
TRBJ2-2 | - | - | TRBV18 | CASSPRGGDTGELFF | TGTGCCAGCTCACCACGAGGGGGTGACACCGGGGAGCTGTTTTTT
TRBJ1-5 | - | TRBD1 | TRBV6-6 | CASSYSGQGIQPQHF | TGTGCCAGCAGTTACTCCGGACAGGGCATCCAGCCCCAGCATTTT
TRBJ1-5 | - | TRBD1 | TRBV6-6 | CASRPGQGGNQPQHF | TGTGCCAGCAGGCCGGGACAGGGGGGGAATCAGCCCCAGCATTTT